This entry is about one T cell receptor beta chain. TCRdb's copy holds only in-frame clones and misses some; the assay was immunoSEQ multiplex PCR. The data show about 55,000 clones, less than 85% seen once. The entry originates in a study of T cell responses to AZD1222 COVID-19 vaccine. In germline, CDR1 is MGHDK, CDR2 SYGVNS. This CDR3 comprises 13 residues. J gave up 8 bases and V 7 bases, and 7 bases lay outside the gene matches. Material: peripheral blood, obtained on day 0 of AZD1222 vaccination. This rearrangement joins TRBV25-1 to TRBJ2-1; 8 bases agree with TRBD1. The clonotype was recovered from an adult in good health. The chain's CDR3 is CASTGQGSDEQFF. CDR3 sequence (DNA): TGTGCCAGCACTGGACAGGGATCGGATGAGCAGTTCTTC.